This TCR beta chain was found in a study of cytomegalovirus exposure and HLA in healthy donors. V trimming: 1 base; J trimming: 2 bases; junction bases outside the gene matches: 8. Looked up from germline, CDR1 is LNHDA and CDR2 is SQIVND (reference sequence). This CDR3 comprises 18 residues. TCRdb's table, derived via immunoSEQ multiplex PCR, lists solely in-frame clones and lacks some. The sample lists some 70,000 clones, around four fifths occurring once. This TCR derives from a man younger than 40 in good health and CMV-seronegative. Sequencing used PBMCs. The chain carries TRBV19 and TRBJ1-5, with 10 nucleotides matching TRBD1. CDR3 loop: CASSIAGTGARRNQPQHF. The CDR3 DNA sequence: TGTGCCAGTAGTATAGCCGGGACAGGGGCCCGTCGCAATCAGCCCCAGCATTTT.